The sequence of this T cell receptor beta chain was determined in a study of blood T cell repertoires in COVID-19. Trimming removed 3 bases from V and 5 bases from J, with 13 bases in between. Germline V lookup: CDR1 GTSNPN, CDR2 SVGIG (reference sequence). The CDR3 totals 13 residues. Individuals drawn from approximately 22 US areas were about 18 to 95 years old. Recovered participants had two consecutive negative NP/OP PCR tests, healthcare professional clearance, or symptom resolution. Measured with immunoSEQ multiplex PCR; TCRdb has only the in-frame clones, and not every one. Altogether a few hundred thousand clones are present, approximately 89% being singletons, with the ten largest covering approximately 8.8%.

The chain couples TRBV30 to TRBJ2-5, with D perhaps matching TRBD1 (6 bases). The origin of this receptor is a woman aged 40 to 50 who had recovered from COVID-19. Sequenced sample: PBMCs or T cells enriched from blood (not recorded which). CDR3 amino acids: CAWRKTGLETQYF. CDR3 DNA: TGTGCCTGGAGGAAAACAGGGTTGGAGACCCAGTACTTC.